The present T cell receptor beta chain was sequenced within a study of blood T cell repertoires in COVID-19. Overall study context: Acute and convalescent COVID-19 specimens originated in the United States, Italy and Spain. T cells, B-cell-depleted T cells, or PBMCs supplied cDNA or gDNA.

This clone was picked up one time. The protocol was immunoSEQ multiplex PCR, while the TCRdb copy is restricted to in-frame clones and leaves out a portion. The repertoire holds over 200,000 clones, roughly nine tenths seen once, with 0.72% in the top ten. The sequenced material came from peripheral blood. This TCR derives from a man aged 40-55 years with acute or convalescent COVID-19.

CDR3 in DNA: TGTGCCAGCAGAGCTAGCGGGGTCGACAATGAGCAGTTCTTC. Translated, it gives CASRASGVDNEQFF. V and J are TRBV2 and TRBJ2-1, with 9 bases fitting TRBD2. The CDR3 totals 14 residues. Germline V lookup: CDR1 SNHLY, CDR2 FYNNEI. Unmatched junction bases numbered 5, after V lost 6 bases and J lost 5 bases.